In its sample, the clone carrying this T cell receptor (beta chain) was seen a few times. Its antigen is unknown. V shed 4 bases and J shed 8 bases, with 14 bases lying between them. CDR1 is SQVTM, CDR2 ANQGSEA, per germline. This CDR3 has 13 amino acids. The sequenced template was cDNA made from the entire isolated RNA. It was found that naive, central memory and regulatory T cell samples averaged roughly 3.5 million reads. Sequenced by immunoSEQ multiplex PCR; TCRdb stores in-frame clones only, minus some. The repertoire holds about 28,000 clones, with about 61% as singletons. The data stem from a study of beta chain features in type 1 diabetes. Study-wide background: The study examined roughly 100 million sorted cells across all samples. The study, taken as a whole, reports: Shorter templates may be favored by PCR, equally so in patients and controls. In every one of the four CD4+ subsets, TCRB CDR3s were moderately but significantly shorter in Type 1 diabetes patients.

The sequenced sample consisted of Tregs from blood. The receptor comes from a woman aged 25 to 45 with type 1 diabetes. The rearrangement joins TRBV29-1 to TRBJ1-4; D uncertain. The DNA for the CDR3 is TGCAGCGTTGCGGGGAGGGCTGGCGAAAAACTGTTTTTT. This encodes CSVAGRAGEKLFF.